A selection of T cell receptor beta chains follows, all from one sample in a study of OX40 agonist ivuxolimab in advanced cancers. TCRdb keeps only in-frame clones here, not all; method: immunoSEQ multiplex PCR. The repertoire consists of about 79,000 clones, with about 95% occurring once and the leading ten covering 8.5% to 10%. The specimen comprised CD4+ or CD8+ T cells sorted from blood, sampled in a trial of the OX40 agonist ivuxolimab. The receptors shown here come from an adult with an advanced solid tumor such as melanoma, head and neck, liver or kidney cancer. Both conserved end residues are part of each CDR3. A D gene is named only where the DNA matches it firmly. Clone size is stated in some rows and not others, as once, few, many or a class when expanded.

D: TRBD1; V: TRBV29-1; length: 11; size: few; J: TRBJ1-2; CDR3: CSGQGDYGYTF; DNA: TGCAGCGGACAGGGGGACTATGGCTACACCTTC
D: NA; V: TRBV7-3; length: 13; size: NA; J: TRBJ1-1; CDR3: CASSFDSYTEAFF; DNA: TGTGCCAGCAGCTTTGACTCGTACACTGAAGCTTTCTTT
D: TRBD2; V: TRBV13; length: 14; size: NA; J: TRBJ2-2; CDR3: CASSPQTSAGELFF; DNA: TGTGCCAGCAGCCCCCAGACTAGCGCCGGGGAGCTGTTTTTT
D: NA; V: TRBV2; length: 13; size: NA; J: TRBJ2-1; CDR3: CATLGVLGNEQFF; DNA: TGTGCCACCTTAGGAGTTCTAGGCAATGAGCAGTTCTTC
D: NA; V: TRBV10-3; length: 14; size: NA; J: TRBJ2-7; CDR3: CAISGSSSSYEQYF; DNA: TGTGCCATCAGTGGATCCTCCAGCTCCTACGAGCAGTACTTC
D: NA; V: TRBV7-9; length: 16; size: few; J: TRBJ2-3; CDR3: CASSPPGLGLTDTQYF; DNA: TGTGCCAGCAGCCCCCCAGGATTAGGGTTAACGGATACGCAGTATTTT
D: TRBD1; V: TRBV7-3; length: 15; size: NA; J: TRBJ1-1; CDR3: CASSSSGTGVTEAFF; DNA: TGTGCCAGCAGCTCCTCCGGGACAGGGGTCACTGAAGCTTTCTTT
D: NA; V: TRBV10-3; length: 15; size: NA; J: TRBJ2-1; CDR3: CAISGFEGRYNEQFF; DNA: TGTGCCATCAGTGGGTTTGAGGGCCGCTACAATGAGCAGTTCTTC
D: NA; V: TRBV28; length: 15; size: NA; J: TRBJ1-6; CDR3: CASSFLAGFQSPLHF; DNA: TGTGCCAGCAGTTTTCTTGCAGGGTTCCAATCACCCCTCCACTTT
D: TRBD1; V: TRBV27; length: 15; size: NA; J: TRBJ2-1; CDR3: CASHPGTGPYNEQFF; DNA: TGTGCCAGCCATCCCGGGACAGGACCCTACAATGAGCAGTTCTTC
D: TRBD1; V: TRBV15; length: 13; size: once; J: TRBJ2-7; CDR3: CATAGQAPYEQYF; DNA: TGTGCCACTGCAGGACAGGCCCCCTACGAGCAGTACTTC
D: NA; V: TRBV19; length: 14; size: NA; J: TRBJ1-1; CDR3: CASSIGGMNTEAFF; DNA: TGTGCCAGTAGTATTGGAGGGATGAACACTGAAGCTTTCTTT
D: NA; V: TRBV7-8; length: 15; size: NA; J: TRBJ2-2; CDR3: CASSSLVGSTGELFF; DNA: TGTGCCAGCAGCTCCTTAGTGGGTTCAACCGGGGAGCTGTTTTTT
D: NA; V: TRBV19; length: 12; size: NA; J: TRBJ2-1; CDR3: CASSELAHEQFF; DNA: TGTGCCAGTAGTGAGCTAGCTCATGAGCAGTTCTTC
D: NA; V: TRBV7-9; length: 16; size: NA; J: TRBJ2-2; CDR3: CASSLVASANTGELFF; DNA: TGTGCCAGCAGCTTAGTAGCCAGCGCTAACACCGGGGAGCTGTTTTTT
D: NA; V: TRBV15; length: 12; size: few; J: TRBJ1-1; CDR3: CATSSPRLEAFF; DNA: TGTGCCACCAGCAGTCCCCGCTTAGAAGCTTTCTTT
D: NA; V: TRBV1; length: 16; size: NA; J: TRBJ2-7; CDR3: CTSSQDPLAGPYEQYF; DNA: TGCACCAGCAGCCAAGATCCCCTAGCGGGACCCTACGAGCAGTACTTC
D: NA; V: TRBV28; length: 13; size: NA; J: TRBJ2-5; CDR3: CASSSYPGETQYF; DNA: TGTGCCAGCAGCAGTTATCCGGGGGAGACCCAGTACTTC